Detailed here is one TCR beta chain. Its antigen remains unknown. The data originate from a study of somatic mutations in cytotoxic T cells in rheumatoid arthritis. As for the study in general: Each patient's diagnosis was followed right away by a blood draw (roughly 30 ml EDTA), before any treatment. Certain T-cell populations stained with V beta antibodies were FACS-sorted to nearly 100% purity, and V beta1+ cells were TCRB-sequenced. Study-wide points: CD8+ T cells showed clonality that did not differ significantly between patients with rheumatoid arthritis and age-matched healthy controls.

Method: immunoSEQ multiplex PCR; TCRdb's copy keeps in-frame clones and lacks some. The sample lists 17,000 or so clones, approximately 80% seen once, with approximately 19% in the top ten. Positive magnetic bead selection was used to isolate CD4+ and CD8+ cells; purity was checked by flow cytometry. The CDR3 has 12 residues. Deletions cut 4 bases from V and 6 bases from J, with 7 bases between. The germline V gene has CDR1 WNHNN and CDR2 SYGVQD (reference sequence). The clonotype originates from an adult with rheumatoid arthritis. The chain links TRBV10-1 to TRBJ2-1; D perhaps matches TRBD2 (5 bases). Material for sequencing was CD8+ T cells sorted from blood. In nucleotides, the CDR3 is TGCGCCAGCAGTGCCCTAGCCAATGAGCAGTTCTTC. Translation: CASSALANEQFF.